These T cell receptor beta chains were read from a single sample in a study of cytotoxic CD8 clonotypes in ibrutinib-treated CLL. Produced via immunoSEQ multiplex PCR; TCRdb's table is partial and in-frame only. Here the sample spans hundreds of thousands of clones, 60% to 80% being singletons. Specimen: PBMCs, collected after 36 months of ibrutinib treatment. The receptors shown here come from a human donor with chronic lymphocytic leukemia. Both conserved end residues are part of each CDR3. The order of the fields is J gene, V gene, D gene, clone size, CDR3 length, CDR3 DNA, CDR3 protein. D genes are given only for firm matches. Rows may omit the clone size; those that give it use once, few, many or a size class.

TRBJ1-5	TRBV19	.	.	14	TGTGCCAGTAGTAGGGATTATAGCAATCAGCCCCAGCATTTT	CASSRDYSNQPQHF
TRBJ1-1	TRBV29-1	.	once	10	TGCAGCGTGGTGTTCGTGGAAGCTTTCTTT	CSVVFVEAFF
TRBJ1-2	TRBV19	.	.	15	TGTGCCAGTAGACGAAGAGAGGGGGAAACCTATGGCTACACCTTC	CASRRREGETYGYTF
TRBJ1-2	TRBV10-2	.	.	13	TGCGCCAGCAGTGAATCGGTACTGTATGGCTACACCTTC	CASSESVLYGYTF
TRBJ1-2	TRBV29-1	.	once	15	TGCAGCGTTGAAGCGTCAGGGTTCCTTTCCTATGGCTACACCTTC	CSVEASGFLSYGYTF
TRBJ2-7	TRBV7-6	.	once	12	TGTGCCAGCAGCTTAGTGGCAGGGGAGCAGTACTTC	CASSLVAGEQYF
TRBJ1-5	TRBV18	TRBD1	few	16	TGTGCCAGCTCACTTGGACAGGGAGGTACCAATCAGCCCCAGCATTTT	CASSLGQGGTNQPQHF
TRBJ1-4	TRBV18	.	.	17	TGTGCCAGCTCACCACCGCAGCTCTCACCAACTAATGAAAAACTGTTTTTT	CASSPPQLSPTNEKLFF
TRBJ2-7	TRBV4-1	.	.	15	TGCGCCAGCAGCCAAACCCAGACAGGTGACTACGAGCAGTACTTC	CASSQTQTGDYEQYF
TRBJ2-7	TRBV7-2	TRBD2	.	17	TGTGCCAGCAGCTTAGCGGGAGGACTAGCGGGAGCCTACGAGCAGTACTTC	CASSLAGGLAGAYEQYF
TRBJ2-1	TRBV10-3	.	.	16	TGTGCCATCAAAGGCAGGTCAGGCAGCTCCTACAATGAGCAGTTCTTC	CAIKGRSGSSYNEQFF
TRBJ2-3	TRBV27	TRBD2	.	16	TGTGCCAGCAGTTCCCGACTAGCGGTACAAACAGATACGCAGTATTTT	CASSSRLAVQTDTQYF
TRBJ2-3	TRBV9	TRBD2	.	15	TGTGCCAGCAGCGCTAAAGCGGGAGTCACAGATACGCAGTATTTT	CASSAKAGVTDTQYF
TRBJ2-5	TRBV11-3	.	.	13	TGTGCCAGCAGACCCGCAGGGGCAGAGACCCAGTACTTC	CASRPAGAETQYF
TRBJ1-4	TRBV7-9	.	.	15	TGTGCCAGCAGCTTTACTTTGGGGACTAATGAAAAACTGTTTTTT	CASSFTLGTNEKLFF
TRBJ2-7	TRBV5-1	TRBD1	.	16	TGCGCCAGCAGCTTAGGGACAGGGGCCTCCTCCTACGAGCAGTACTTC	CASSLGTGASSYEQYF
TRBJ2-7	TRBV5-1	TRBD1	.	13	TGCGCCAGCAGTGAACAGGGGGCGCGGGAGCAGTACTTC	CASSEQGAREQYF
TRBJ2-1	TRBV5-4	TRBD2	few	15	TGTGCCAGCAGCTTGCGGGGACTAGCCTACAATGAGCAGTTCTTC	CASSLRGLAYNEQFF
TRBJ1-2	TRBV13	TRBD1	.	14	TGTGCCAGCAGCTTGACAGGGGGCACAGGAGGCTACACCTTC	CASSLTGGTGGYTF
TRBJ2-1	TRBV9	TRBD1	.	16	TGTGCCAGCAGCCCCAGACCTAGGACAGGTCGAAATGAGCAGTTCTTC	CASSPRPRTGRNEQFF
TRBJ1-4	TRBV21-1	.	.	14	TGTGCCAGCAGCAGAATCCGGGGATACGAAAAACTGTTTTTT	CASSRIRGYEKLFF
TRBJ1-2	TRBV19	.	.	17	TGTGCCAGTAGTATCGAAAGGGCAAGGACCTCCGCTTATGGCTACACCTTC	CASSIERARTSAYGYTF
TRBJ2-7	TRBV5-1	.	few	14	TGCGCCAGCAGCGGCGGGCTAGCTGGCCTCGAGCAGTACTTC	CASSGGLAGLEQYF
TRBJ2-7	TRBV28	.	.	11	TGTGCCAGCAGTGGGACCGGGCCTTCGTACTTC	CASSGTGPSYF
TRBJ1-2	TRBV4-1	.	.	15	TGCGCCAGCAGCCAAGATAACGGGGTCGACTATGGCTACACCTTC	CASSQDNGVDYGYTF
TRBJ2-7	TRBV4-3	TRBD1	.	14	TGCGCCAGCAGCCAAGACACAGGGGGCGGGGAGCAGTACTTC	CASSQDTGGGEQYF
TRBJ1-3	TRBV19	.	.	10	TGTGCCACCATTGGAAACACCATATATTTT	CATIGNTIYF
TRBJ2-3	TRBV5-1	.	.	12	TGCGCCAGCAGCTGGCGGGACCATACGCAGTATTTT	CASSWRDHTQYF
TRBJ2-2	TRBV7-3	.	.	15	TGTGCCAGCAGCTTAGGGGGGCTGAACACCGGGGAGCTGTTTTTT	CASSLGGLNTGELFF
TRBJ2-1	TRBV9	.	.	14	TGTGCCAGCAGCAAGATAAGCTCCTACAATGAGCAGTTCTTC	CASSKISSYNEQFF
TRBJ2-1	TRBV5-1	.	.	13	TGCGCCAGCAGGGGGGCTGGGGCAAATGAGCAGTTCTTC	CASRGAGANEQFF
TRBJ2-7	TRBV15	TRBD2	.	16	TGTGCCACCAGCAGAGACCTAGCGGGAGCTTCCTACGAGCAGTACTTC	CATSRDLAGASYEQYF
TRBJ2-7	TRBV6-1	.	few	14	TGTGCCAGCAGTGCCTCAGGACTCCTCTGGGAGCAGTACTTC	CASSASGLLWEQYF
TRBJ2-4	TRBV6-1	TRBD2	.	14	TGTGCCAGCAGTGAAGTAGCGGGAGGGCACATTCAGTACTTC	CASSEVAGGHIQYF
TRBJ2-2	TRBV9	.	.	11	TGTGCCAGCCGGGGGACCGGGGAGCTGTTTTTT	CASRGTGELFF
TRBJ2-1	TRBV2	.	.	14	TGTGCCAGCTCAACAGGGAGACTCTACAATGAGCAGTTCTTC	CASSTGRLYNEQFF
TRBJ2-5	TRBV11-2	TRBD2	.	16	TGTGCCAGCAGCAGCATACGGACTAGCGGTCAAGAGACCCAGTACTTC	CASSSIRTSGQETQYF
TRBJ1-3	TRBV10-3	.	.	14	TGTGCCATCAGTGATGCCAGCTCTGGAAACACCATATATTTT	CAISDASSGNTIYF